The next 32 T cell receptor beta chains were all read from a single sample in a study of metastatic and nonmetastatic thyroid tumors. Every patient was untreated before thyroid surgery. TCRdb reassembled clones from the PCR reads with MiXCR. The table includes roughly 9,200 clones, around 15% detected once. Sample: blood. The receptors originated from a female donor with papillary thyroid cancer or a benign thyroid nodule (not recorded which). Some clones in this sample may be carry-over from other donors' samples.

Sample share makes this clone medium-sized (0.01 to 0.1%). The V and J genes are TRBV2 and TRBJ1-2, with 8 bases matching TRBD1. The CDR3 is made up of 13 amino acids. In germline, CDR1 is SNHLY, CDR2 FYNNEI. Trimming removed 9 bases from V and 7 bases from J; junction bases left unmatched: 10. The CDR3 loop reads CASTPDREGGYTF. As DNA, the CDR3 is TGTGCCAGTACTCCGGACAGGGAGGGTGGCTACACCTTC.

This clone was detected ten times or more. V is TRBV7-9 and J is TRBJ1-2, with 9 bases lining up with TRBD1. V lost 0 bases, J lost 6 bases, and 2 bases stayed unmatched. Per the germline V gene, CDR1 is SEHNR and CDR2 is FQNEAQ (reference sequence). This CDR3 comprises 14 residues. The CDR3 bases are TGTGCCAGCAGCTTAGCAGACAGGGGGAATGGCTACACCTTC. Translating gives CASSLADRGNGYTF.

This clone is categorized as medium-sized. The chain employs TRBV10-3 and TRBJ1-1; D gene unclear. Trimming removed 9 bases from V and 1 base from J, with 12 bases in between. The length of the CDR3 is 13 residues. The germline CDR1 and CDR2 sequences are ENHRY and SYGVKD. The CDR3 coding sequence is TGTGCCATAAAGTCGGCAGGGAACACTGAAGCTTTCTTT. Translation gives CAIKSAGNTEAFF.

The chain combines TRBV20-1 with TRBJ1-2; a weak D match, TRBD1 (6 bases). V shed 0 bases and J shed 4 bases, with 15 bases lying between them. CDR1 is DFQATT, CDR2 SNEGSKA, per germline (reference sequence). The CDR3 extends over 15 amino acids. The CDR3 loop is CSAREKTGFPYGYTF. The CDR3 nucleotides read TGCAGTGCTAGAGAAAAGACAGGTTTTCCCTATGGCTACACCTTC.

The V gene is TRBV28, the J gene TRBJ2-1; 7 nucleotides line up with TRBD2. V lost 4 bases and J lost 10; bases outside the gene matches: 13. CDR3 length: 15 amino acids. The V gene's germline CDR1 is MDHEN and CDR2 SYDVKM. The CDR3 DNA reads TGTGCCAGCAGTTCGGCTAGCGGCGAACGGGGCGAGCAGTTCTTC. Amino acids: CASSSASGERGEQFF.

This clone counts as medium-sized (0.01 to 0.1%). The V and J genes are TRBV20-1 and TRBJ2-3; 9 bases align to TRBD2. CDR3 length: 16 residues. V shed 2 bases, J shed 0 bases, and the junction held 6 bases outside the gene matches. Germline lookup yields CDR1 DFQATT and CDR2 SNEGSKA (reference sequence). The CDR3 region has the DNA TGCAGTGCTAGAAATAAGCGGGGGGCCAGCACAGATACGCAGTATTTT. Translated: CSARNKRGASTDTQYF.

The chain links TRBV7-8 to TRBJ2-1; TRBD1 matches at 7 bases. Germline CDR1 is SGHVS and CDR2 is FQNEAQ. This CDR3 contains 13 residues. V trimming: 4 bases; J trimming: 4 bases; junction bases outside the gene matches: 1. The CDR3: CASSSGQYNEQFF. CDR3 bases: TGTGCCAGCAGCTCGGGACAGTACAATGAGCAGTTCTTC.

Notes on this clone: The identical CDR3 is also encoded by other nucleotide sequences in the sample. The chain recombines TRBV7-2 with TRBJ1-6; no definite D call. This CDR3 spans 14 amino acids. CDR1 is SGHTA and CDR2 is FQGNSA in the germline V gene. Trimming cost V 5 bases and J 13 bases, with 18 bases left between them. The CDR3 loop reads CASSLTGSSRPLHF. The CDR3 DNA sequence: TGTGCCAGCAGCCTTACTGGTTCTTCAAGGCCCCTCCACTTT.

This clone is medium-sized (0.01 to 0.1%) within its sample. This chain links TRBV28 with TRBJ2-1, with TRBD1 matching 8 bases. Per germline, CDR1 MDHEN and CDR2 SYDVKM. The CDR3 has 15 residues. The trim removed 3 bases at V and 5 bases at J, leaving 6 bases unmatched. Here the CDR3 DNA reads TGTGCCAGCAGTTTTCTCGGGACAGGAAACAATGAGCAGTTCTTC. Translated, it gives CASSFLGTGNNEQFF. Full variable domain (missing parts from reference TRBV28 and TRBJ2-1): DVKVTQSSRYLVKRTGEKVFLECVQDMDHENMFWYRQDPGLGLRLIYFSYDVKMKEKGDIPEGYSVSREKKERFSLILESASTNQTSMYLCASSFLGTGNNEQFFGPGTRLTVL.

This clone was seen more than once but under ten times. The same CDR3 also results from other DNA sequences found in this sample. In DNA form, the CDR3 reads TGTGCCAGCAGTCCCCTGGGACTAGCGGGGGGAGATACGCAGTATTTT. It is translated as CASSPLGLAGGDTQYF. V gene TRBV27 combines with J gene TRBJ2-3; TRBD2 matches 15 bases. This CDR3 has 16 amino acids. Germline V gives CDR1 MNHEY, CDR2 SMNVEV (reference sequence). V was clipped by 5 bases and J by 5 bases; unmatched bases: 5.

Judged by abundance, this clone is medium-sized. The rearrangement uses TRBV20-1 and TRBJ2-3; 9 nucleotides agree with TRBD1. J gave up 2 bases and V 7 bases, and 10 bases lay outside the gene matches. CDR1 and CDR2 from the germline V gene are DFQATT and SNEGSKA (reference sequence). The CDR3 loop spans 15 amino acids. The CDR3 region is CSVDVGTGYTDTQYF. The CDR3 DNA is TGCAGTGTCGACGTCGGGACAGGGTACACAGATACGCAGTATTTT.

This clone is deemed medium-sized. The J gene is TRBJ1-2, the V gene TRBV10-2; D possibly corresponds to TRBD1 (5 bases). This CDR3 has 15 residues. The germline V gene encodes CDR1 WSHSY and CDR2 SAAADI. Trimming took 2 bases from V and 4 from J, leaving 14 bases between them. The CDR3: CASSEGLGGFYGYTF. CDR3 bases: TGCGCCAGCAGTGAGGGTCTTGGGGGTTTCTATGGCTACACCTTC.

There are many counts of this clone. This chain links TRBV3-1 with TRBJ2-3, with TRBD1 identical over 9 bases. The CDR3 is 15 residues long. Germline trimming cut 4 bases from V and 1 base from J; bases unmatched to any gene: 3. Germline V gives CDR1 LGHDT, CDR2 YNNKEL (reference sequence). As DNA, the CDR3 is TGTGCCAGCAGCCCCCGGGACAGGGGCACAGATACGCAGTATTTT. Translating it yields CASSPRDRGTDTQYF.

This clone is medium-sized (0.01 to 0.1%). This sequence joins TRBV12-3 or TRBV12-4 and TRBJ1-1, with D hard to call. V lost 1 base and J 4 bases, leaving 10 bases between the germline ends. The CDR3 has 14 amino acids. Written as DNA, the CDR3 is TGTGCCAGCAGTTTAGACTCCTGGGGCACTGAAGCTTTCTTT. Protein sequence: CASSLDSWGTEAFF.

This clone was found many times. The rearrangement links TRBV7-9 to TRBJ1-4, with D possibly TRBD1 on 6 matching bases. The germline V gene has CDR1 SEHNR and CDR2 FQNEAQ (reference sequence). The CDR3 totals 14 residues. V was pared by 4 bases and J by 7 bases, with 13 bases between. CDR3 residues: CASSSGDGTEKLFF. CDR3 nucleotides: TGTGCCAGCAGCTCAGGGGACGGGACTGAAAAACTGTTTTTT.

Turning to this clone: This likely comes from a read error, as the CDR3 has no conserved phenylalanine or tryptophan at its end. The DNA is left out, because the CDR3 cannot be placed on it with certainty; the CDR3 is given as TCRdb lists it. The chain has TRBV29-1 and TRBJ2-7. The CDR3 is 12 residues long, ends included. Germline values: CDR1 SQVTM, CDR2 ANQGSEA. CDR3 residues: CSVEDGAYEQDL.

This clone was seen repeatedly, ten times or more. V is TRBV18 and J is TRBJ1-4; the D is unclear. The CDR3 runs 13 residues. CDR1 is KGHSH, CDR2 LQKENI, per germline. The germline V and J ends were trimmed by 2 bases and 8 bases, with 9 bases remaining between them. The CDR3 DNA reads TGTGCCAGCTCACCATCGCCGGGGGAAAAACTGTTTTTT. Translating gives CASSPSPGEKLFF.

Comments on this clone: At one end, the junction sequence differs from germline, possibly due to a read error. This chain uses TRBV6-2 or TRBV6-3 with TRBJ1-5; perhaps TRBD1 as D (5 bases). CDR3 length: 15 residues. Germline V gives CDR1 MNHEY, CDR2 SVGEGT. This CDR3 reads CASSPGQSSYQPRHF. CDR3 DNA: TGTGCCAGCAGTCCAGGGCAGTCGTCCTATCAGCCCCGGCATTTT.

The genes are TRBV6-1 and TRBJ2-7, with D possibly being TRBD2 (5 bases). V was pared by 6 bases and J by 7 bases, with 16 bases between. Germline lookup yields CDR1 MNHNS and CDR2 SASEGT. The CDR3 length is 13 residues. The CDR3 protein is CASRKDGVGEQYF. In DNA form, the CDR3 reads TGTGCCAGCAGAAAAGACGGGGTGGGGGAGCAGTACTTC.

The chain recombines TRBV7-8 with TRBJ2-2; D might be TRBD1 or TRBD2, each matching 5 bases. Germline assignment: CDR1 SGHVS and CDR2 FQNEAQ. This CDR3 region has 13 residues. V gave up 4 bases and J gave up 7 bases, with 10 bases separating them. CDR3 coding DNA: TGTGCCAGCAGCTCCAGGGACCTCGGGGAGCTGTTTTTT. As protein: CASSSRDLGELFF.

Within the sample, this clone is medium-sized. The CDR3 region has the DNA TGTGCCAGCAGCTTAGTATGGGGGCCTGGAAACACCATATATTTT. Amino acids: CASSLVWGPGNTIYF. The chain is built from TRBV7-2 and TRBJ1-3, with a tentative D call TRBD1 (6 bases). The ends were cut back, 1 base at V and 2 bases at J, with 9 bases in the middle. Germline V gene lookup returns CDR1 SGHTA and CDR2 FQGNSA. The CDR3 sequence is 15 residues long.

V and J are TRBV6-1 and TRBJ2-7; 13 positions agree with TRBD2. The CDR3 is 15 residues long. The J segment lost 2 bases and the V segment lost 3 bases, leaving 1 base of the junction unmatched. Germline V gene data show CDR1 as MNHNS and CDR2 as SASEGT. The CDR3 DNA reads TGTGCCAGCAGTGAGGGACTAGCGGGAACCTACGAGCAGTACTTC. It specifies CASSEGLAGTYEQYF.

By share of the sample, this clone is medium-sized (0.01 to 0.1%). The V call is TRBV20-1, the J call TRBJ2-7; possible D gene TRBD1, 5 bases. CDR1 is DFQATT, CDR2 SNEGSKA, per germline (reference sequence). The length of the CDR3 is 13 residues. The ends were cut back, 5 bases at V and 2 bases at J, with 13 bases in the middle. This chain's CDR3 is CSAWGDSTYEQYF. The CDR3 bases are TGCAGTGCTTGGGGTGACAGTACCTACGAGCAGTACTTC.

Ten or more counts support this clone. The chain employs TRBV3-1 and TRBJ2-1, with 10 positions matching TRBD1. J lost 4 bases, V lost 1 base, and 1 base had no gene match. This CDR3 has 15 amino acids. Per the germline V gene, CDR1 is LGHDT and CDR2 is YNNKEL (reference sequence). The DNA for the CDR3 is TGTGCCAGCAGCCAAGGGACAGGGGGGTACAATGAGCAGTTCTTC. This encodes CASSQGTGGYNEQFF.

This clone came up many times. This sequence joins TRBV20-1 and TRBJ1-1, with 7 bases identical to TRBD1. Trimming removed 6 bases from V and 4 bases from J; junction bases left unmatched: 8. The CDR3 totals 13 residues. Germline loops: CDR1 DFQATT, CDR2 SNEGSKA (reference sequence). DNA of the CDR3: TGCAGTGCCGCTCAACGACAGGGCACTGAAGCTTTCTTT. Its protein product is CSAAQRQGTEAFF.

This rearrangement joins TRBV6-2 or TRBV6-3 to TRBJ2-5; no firm D call. Germline CDR1 reads MNHEY; CDR2 reads SVGEGT. Trimming removed 7 bases at V and 10 bases at J, with 19 bases between. The CDR3 runs 13 residues. Here the CDR3 reads CASNDQATRDQYF. CDR3 nucleotides: TGTGCCAGCAACGATCAGGCCACAAGAGACCAGTACTTC.

By share, this clone counts as medium-sized. The rearrangement joins TRBV28 to TRBJ2-3; D is uncertain. Trimming pared 4 bases from V and 2 bases from J, leaving 4 bases between. There are 12 residues in the CDR3. The V gene's germline CDR1 is MDHEN and CDR2 SYDVKM. CDR3 region: CASSSPTDTQYF. CDR3 nucleotide sequence: TGTGCCAGCAGTTCCCCCACAGATACGCAGTATTTT.

This chain uses TRBV28 with TRBJ2-2, with no clear D. The CDR3 loop spans 14 amino acids. V lost 6 bases and J 1 base, leaving 9 bases between the germline ends. CDR1 is MDHEN and CDR2 is SYDVKM in the germline V gene. The CDR3: CASSREMNTGELFF. CDR3 sequence (DNA): TGTGCCAGCAGCCGTGAGATGAACACCGGGGAGCTGTTTTTT.

This clone rates as medium-sized. J is TRBJ2-5 and V is TRBV6-6; D is ambiguous. The V gene lost 2 bases and the J gene lost 2 bases, with 9 bases spanning the gap. CDR1 is MNHNY, CDR2 SVGAGI, per germline (reference sequence). The CDR3 spans 14 residues. For the CDR3, the DNA is TGTGCCAGCAGTTACGTAGGCGGACAAGAGACCCAGTACTTC. Its protein product is CASSYVGGQETQYF.

The chain combines TRBV11-1 with TRBJ2-1; 7 positions match TRBD2. Germline V gene sequence: CDR1 SGHAT, CDR2 FQDESV (reference sequence). This CDR3 comprises 15 residues. V lost 5 bases to trimming and J lost 2 bases; unmatched junction nucleotides: 6. The CDR3 DNA follows: TGTGCCAGCAGCCAGAGCGGGGCCACCTACAATGAGCAGTTCTTC. Amino acid sequence: CASSQSGATYNEQFF.

This clone was found many times. Other DNA sequences in this sample translate to the same CDR3. J is TRBJ1-6 and V is TRBV25-1; weak D call: TRBD1 (6 bases). V was shortened by 1 base and J by 5 bases, with 9 bases between the two germline ends. The CDR3 is 15 residues long. Per germline, CDR1 MGHDK and CDR2 SYGVNS. The chain's CDR3 is CASSELRGDNSPLHF. As DNA, the CDR3 is TGTGCCAGCAGTGAATTGAGGGGGGATAATTCACCCCTCCACTTT.

This clone was detected a few times. Within the sample, other DNA sequences also encode this same CDR3. The chain carries TRBV6-1 and TRBJ1-2; D unresolved. Trimming shortened V by 1 base and J by 3 bases, and 12 bases separated the two germline ends. Germline V CDR1 and CDR2: MNHNS, SASEGT. The CDR3 length is 15 residues. The CDR3 coding sequence is TGTGCCAGCAGTGAAGTGGCGGGCGGCCACTATGGCTACACCTTC. Its translation is CASSEVAGGHYGYTF.